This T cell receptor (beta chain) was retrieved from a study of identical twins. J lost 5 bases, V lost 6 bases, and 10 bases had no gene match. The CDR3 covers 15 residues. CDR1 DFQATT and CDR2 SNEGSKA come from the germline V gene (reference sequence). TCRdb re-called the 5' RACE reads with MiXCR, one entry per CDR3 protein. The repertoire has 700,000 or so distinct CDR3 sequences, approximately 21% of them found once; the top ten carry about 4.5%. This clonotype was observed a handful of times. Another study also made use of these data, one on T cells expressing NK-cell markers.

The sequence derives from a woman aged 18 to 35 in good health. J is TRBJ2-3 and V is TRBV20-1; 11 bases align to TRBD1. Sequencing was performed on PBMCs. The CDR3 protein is CSAPHPGQGVDTQYF. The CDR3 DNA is TGCAGTGCCCCCCACCCGGGACAGGGGGTAGATACGCAGTATTTT.